Below, 22 T cell receptor beta chains from the same sample are listed, as sequenced in a study of T cell changes during pregnancy in multiple sclerosis. Clones were sequenced by immunoSEQ multiplex PCR, and TCRdb holds only the in-frame ones, with some missing. This sample yields around 80,000 clones, of which about 95% are seen a single time; 1.1% belongs to the top ten. The sample in question was peripheral blood, obtained in the second trimester of pregnancy. The source is a female donor with multiple sclerosis, enrolled in a pregnancy study.

This clone was counted a few times. The same CDR3 arises from other DNA sequences in this sample as well. This sequence joins TRBV19 and TRBJ2-6; D may be TRBD2 (6 bases). Germline loops: CDR1 LNHDA, CDR2 SQIVND (reference sequence). Trimming cost V 1 base and J 1 base, with 8 bases left between them. This CDR3 region has 16 residues. CDR3 sequence: CASSIAGGSGANVLTF. The CDR3 bases are TGTGCCAGTAGTATAGCTGGGGGGTCTGGGGCCAACGTCCTGACTTTC.

The genes are TRBV11-2 and TRBJ2-3; unclear D gene. The germline V gene encodes CDR1 SGHAT and CDR2 FQNNGV. This CDR3 has 13 amino acids. Trimming pared 1 base from V and 2 bases from J, leaving 4 bases between. The CDR3 spells CASSLAYTDTQYF. The CDR3 DNA reads TGTGCCAGCAGCTTAGCGTACACAGATACGCAGTATTTT. Filled out from reference TRBV11-2 and TRBJ2-3, the complete variable domain reads EAGVAQSPRYKIIEKRQSVAFWCNPISGHATLYWYQQILGQGPKLLIQFQNNGVVDDSQLPKDRFSAERLKGVDSTLKIQPAKLEDSAVYLCASSLAYTDTQYFGPGTRLTVL.

The chain uses TRBV10-3 and TRBJ1-3, with no clear D. V was trimmed by 3 bases and J by 0 bases, leaving 12 bases between them. CDR1 and CDR2 from the germline V gene are ENHRY and SYGVKD. CDR3 size: 16 residues. DNA for the CDR3: TGTGCCATCAGTGAATTCTACGGGTTCTCTGGAAACACCATATATTTT. Translation gives CAISEFYGFSGNTIYF.

In its sample, this clone was seen a few times. This chain links TRBV19 with TRBJ1-1; D unclear. V lost 4 bases, J lost 7 bases, and 19 bases lay in between. The CDR3 is 15 amino acids. Germline CDR1 LNHDA, CDR2 SQIVND (reference sequence). Here the CDR3 reads CASSTAGLTGIEAFF. CDR3 nucleotide sequence: TGTGCCAGTAGTACCGCTGGACTGACCGGGATTGAAGCTTTCTTT. The full variable domain, rest sourced from reference TRBV19 and TRBJ1-1, is DGGITQSPKYLFRKEGQNVTLSCEQNLNHDAMYWYRQDPGQGLRLIYYSQIVNDFQKGDIAEGYSVSREKKESFPLTVTSAQKNPTAFYLCASSTAGLTGIEAFFGQGTRLTVV.

This chain connects TRBV6-5 to TRBJ2-7, with TRBD1 identical over 8 bases. The CDR3 totals 14 residues. Germline-derived CDR1 and CDR2 are MNHEY and SVGAGI. V trimming: 2 bases; J trimming: 4 bases; junction bases outside the gene matches: 4. DNA of the CDR3: TGTGCCAGCAGTTACGGGACAGGAAAATACGAGCAGTACTTC. Protein sequence: CASSYGTGKYEQYF.

This chain links TRBV5-1 with TRBJ2-7; 16 bases line up with TRBD2. This CDR3 is built from 21 residues. Germline assignment: CDR1 SGHRS and CDR2 YFSETQ. V was clipped by 4 bases and J by 2 bases; unmatched bases: 18. The CDR3 here is CASSPRSQLPGLAGGPYEQYF. CDR3 in DNA: TGCGCCAGCAGCCCTAGATCACAGCTACCGGGACTAGCGGGAGGGCCCTACGAGCAGTACTTC.

The chain links TRBV7-8 to TRBJ2-1; tentative D call: TRBD1 (6 bases). The CDR3 contains 15 residues. V lost 3 bases and J lost 0, with 9 bases in between. CDR1 is SGHVS and CDR2 is FQNEAQ in the germline V gene. The CDR3 loop reads CASSFGQSSYNEQFF. CDR3 DNA: TGTGCCAGCAGCTTCGGACAGTCCTCCTACAATGAGCAGTTCTTC. Supplemented by reference TRBV7-8 and TRBJ2-1, the full variable domain reads GAGVSQSPRYKVAKRGQDVALRCDPISGHVSLFWYQQALGQGPEFLTYFQNEAQLDKSGLPSDRFFAERPEGSVSTLKIQRTQQEDSAVYLCASSFGQSSYNEQFFGPGTRLTVL.

The rearrangement uses TRBV27 and TRBJ2-2; 7 nucleotides align to TRBD1. Germline CDR1 MNHEY, CDR2 SMNVEV (reference sequence). This CDR3 is 17 amino acids long. Trimming at V came to 3 bases and at J to 9 bases, leaving 16 bases not matched to a gene. The DNA of the CDR3 is TGTGCCAGCAGTTTCCGGTATCGCGACAGGGCCTCCCGGGAGCTGTTTTTT. Its translation is CASSFRYRDRASRELFF.

The DNA for the CDR3 is TGTGCCAGCAGTGACACCAATGCCGGGGGCTCCTACGAGCAGTACTTC. This translates into CASSDTNAGGSYEQYF. The V call is TRBV6-4, the J call TRBJ2-7; tentatively, D is TRBD2 (6 bases). The germline V and J ends were trimmed by 2 bases and 0 bases, with 14 bases remaining between them. Per the germline V gene, CDR1 is MRHNA and CDR2 is SNTAGT. The CDR3 has 16 amino acids.

The rearrangement links TRBV19 to TRBJ2-2, with D maybe TRBD2 (6 bases). Germline CDR1 and CDR2: LNHDA and SQIVND (reference sequence). Between the trimmed V and J ends, which lost 4 bases and 5 bases, there was a span of 14 bases. The length of the CDR3 is 15 residues. The CDR3 nucleotides read TGTGCCAGTAGTAACGCGCCTAGCGTAACCGGGGAGCTGTTTTTT. Residues: CASSNAPSVTGELFF. The entire variable domain, with the rest obtained from reference TRBV19 and TRBJ2-2, is as follows: DGGITQSPKYLFRKEGQNVTLSCEQNLNHDAMYWYRQDPGQGLRLIYYSQIVNDFQKGDIAEGYSVSREKKESFPLTVTSAQKNPTAFYLCASSNAPSVTGELFFGEGSRLTVL.

The chain couples TRBV2 to TRBJ1-1; D is undetermined. CDR3 length: 15 residues. Trimming took 0 bases from V and 0 from J, leaving 8 bases between them. Looked up from germline, CDR1 is SNHLY and CDR2 is FYNNEI. CDR3 coding DNA: TGTGCCAGCAGTGAAGCGGAGAGGATGAACACTGAAGCTTTCTTT. Translating gives CASSEAERMNTEAFF.

The chain has TRBV11-2 and TRBJ2-7, with 10 nucleotides matching TRBD2. The J segment lost 7 bases and the V segment lost 0 bases, leaving 6 bases of the junction unmatched. The CDR3 is 15 amino acids. Germline assignment: CDR1 SGHAT and CDR2 FQNNGV. CDR3 loop: CASSLDRAGGGEQYF. CDR3 nucleotide sequence: TGTGCCAGCAGCTTAGATCGAGCGGGAGGGGGTGAGCAGTACTTC.

This sequence joins TRBV25-1 and TRBJ1-2, with TRBD1 identical over 7 bases. CDR1 and CDR2 from the germline V gene are MGHDK and SYGVNS. The V and J ends lost 5 bases and 1 base, in that order; junction bases with no gene match: 7. This CDR3 has 15 residues. The CDR3 loop reads CASSISGTVNYGYTF. The DNA for the CDR3 is TGTGCCAGCAGTATCTCCGGGACAGTTAACTATGGCTACACCTTC.

This clone was detected only once. CDR3 in DNA: TGTGCCAGCGGAGGCGGCGAGCAGTACTTC. Protein: CASGGGEQYF. The chain employs TRBV6-6 and TRBJ2-7, with D perhaps TRBD2 (5 bases). CDR1 is MNHNY and CDR2 is SVGAGI in the germline V gene (reference sequence). The CDR3 is made up of 10 amino acids. V was cut by 8 bases and J by 6 bases, with 8 bases left in between.

This chain connects TRBV2 to TRBJ1-1, with 9 bases lining up with TRBD1. This CDR3 comprises 15 residues. J gave up 4 bases and V 6 bases, and 9 bases lay outside the gene matches. CDR1 is SNHLY and CDR2 is FYNNEI in the germline V gene. As DNA, the CDR3 is TGTGCCAGCAGGAGGTCTGGGACAGGGACCACTGAAGCTTTCTTT. It codes for CASRRSGTGTTEAFF.

The rearrangement joins TRBV10-2 to TRBJ1-3, with unresolved D. Germline V gene lookup returns CDR1 WSHSY and CDR2 SAAADI. This CDR3 is built from 14 residues. Deletions cut 6 bases from V and 0 bases from J, with 9 bases between. This CDR3 is CASRQEVSGNTIYF. The CDR3 DNA follows: TGCGCCAGCAGGCAGGAAGTCTCTGGAAACACCATATATTTT.

V is TRBV5-4 and J is TRBJ1-2; unclear D gene. V lost 4 bases, J lost 5 bases, and 12 bases lay in between. Germline lookup yields CDR1 SGHNT and CDR2 YYREEE (reference sequence). This CDR3 has 13 amino acids. The CDR3 loop reads CASSPAGFYGYTF. As DNA, the CDR3 is TGTGCCAGCAGCCCGGCGGGGTTTTATGGCTACACCTTC.

This clone was recorded once. The chain carries TRBV19 and TRBJ2-2; TRBD1 is a possible D gene (5 bases). Trimming stripped 6 bases from V and 7 bases from J, with 9 bases between. This CDR3 spans 12 amino acids. Looked up from germline, CDR1 is LNHDA and CDR2 is SQIVND (reference sequence). The CDR3 loop reads CASSPGHGELFF. CDR3 coding DNA: TGTGCCAGTAGCCCCGGACACGGGGAGCTGTTTTTT.

This chain connects TRBV5-1 to TRBJ2-1; perhaps TRBD1 as D (5 bases). Between the trimmed V and J ends, which lost 10 bases and 4 bases, there was a span of 9 bases. There are 11 residues in the CDR3. Germline CDR1 reads SGHRS; CDR2 reads YFSETQ. The CDR3 loop reads CALSGYNEQFF. The DNA for the CDR3 is TGCGCCTTATCAGGGTACAATGAGCAGTTCTTC.

The gene calls are TRBV7-7 and TRBJ2-7, with TRBD2 identical over 15 bases. The CDR3 is 17 residues long. V shed 5 bases, J shed 0 bases, and the junction held 5 bases outside the gene matches. Germline CDR1 is SSHAT and CDR2 is FNYEAQ (reference sequence). This CDR3 reads CASSPGLAGGSSYEQYF. Here the CDR3 DNA reads TGTGCCAGCAGCCCGGGACTAGCGGGAGGAAGCTCCTACGAGCAGTACTTC.

This chain joins TRBV9 and TRBJ2-7; TRBD1 matches at 8 bases. V shed 4 bases, J shed 5 bases, and the junction held 11 bases outside the gene matches. The CDR3 spans 15 residues. CDR1 and CDR2 from the germline V gene are SGDLS and YYNGEE. CDR3 protein: CASSPRTGQVHEQYF. CDR3 nucleotides: TGTGCCAGCAGCCCTCGGACAGGGCAAGTCCACGAGCAGTACTTC.

V is TRBV5-1 and J is TRBJ1-4; D possibly corresponds to TRBD1 (5 bases). Germline V gives CDR1 SGHRS, CDR2 YFSETQ. V was pared by 0 bases and J by 5 bases, with 8 bases between. The CDR3 extends over 14 amino acids. In nucleotides, the CDR3 is TGCGCCAGCAGCTTGGCTGCAGGGAATGAAAAACTGTTTTTT. It codes for CASSLAAGNEKLFF.